The following is a TCR beta chain sequence with its context. Its antigen is as yet unknown. This CDR3 is built from 14 residues. The V and J ends lost 2 bases and 13 bases respectively, with 18 bases between them. Looked up from germline, CDR1 is MNHNY and CDR2 is SVGAGI (reference sequence). This specimen belongs to a study of T cell repertoires in cytomegalovirus infection. Study overall: Well-studied HLA-B-restricted epitopes and recently identified HLA-C-restricted epitopes of CMV were both used in the study. Both CMV infection and a matching HLA type were indicated by public TCR beta signatures. Study observations and caveats: Within the response measured ex vivo, HLA-C-restricted CMV-specific TCR beta clonotypes were dominant. Adding up the frequency of public TCR beta families identified people who carried CMV plus the relevant HLA.

TCRdb re-called the reads with MiXCR, one entry per CDR3 protein. The data hold roughly 920,000 distinct CDR3 sequences, with 30% to 40% observed a single time. Sequenced material: cultured CD8+ T cells from PBMCs, taken from culture after CMV antigen stimulation. The chain has TRBV6-6 and TRBJ2-1; no clear D. This clonotype was obtained from a human donor in good health (CMV status not recorded). Some clones in this sample may be carry-over from other donors' samples. The DNA of the CDR3 is TGTGCCAGCAGTTACGTTAAGAGAGGAGAGACCCAGTTCTTC. It specifies CASSYVKRGETQFF.